This is a list of T cell receptor beta chains from one sample in a study of CD8 T cells in ankylosing spondylitis. TCRdb reprocessed the 5' RACE reads via MiXCR and lists one record per CDR3 protein. The table lists 150,000 to 200,000 distinct CDR3 sequences, roughly 10% of them singletons. The sample taken for sequencing was blood, either unsorted or a sorted T cell fraction (not recorded which). The receptors were sampled from a female donor with ankylosing spondylitis or in good health (not recorded which). Each CDR3 is given with its conserved first and last residue. A D gene is named only where the DNA matches it firmly. Where a row states a size, it is once, few, many or the class of an expanded clone; other rows omit it.

>TRBD1|TRBJ2-5|few|TRBV11-2|16
TGTGCCAGCAGCGACAGGGACAGGGGGAGAGAAGAGACCCAGTACTTC
CASSDRDRGREETQYF
>TRBD2|TRBJ2-1|few|TRBV7-2|15
TGTGCCAGCAGCCAGCCTAGCGGGAGTTCCAATGAGCAGTTCTTC
CASSQPSGSSNEQFF
>NA|TRBJ2-7|NA|TRBV6-2/TRBV6-3|14
TGTGCCAGTTCGAAGCCGTTGGCCGTCTACGAGCAGTACTTC
CASSKPLAVYEQYF
>NA|TRBJ1-2|few|TRBV2|14
TGTGCCAGCAGCCAACAGTCTAATAACTATGGCTACACCTTC
CASSQQSNNYGYTF
>TRBD2|TRBJ2-3|many|TRBV7-9|16
TGTGCCAGCAGCTCAAGCGGGGGTGATACACAGTATACGCAGTATTTT
CASSSSGGDTQYTQYF
>TRBD2|TRBJ2-5|few|TRBV10-3|16
TGTGCCATCAGTGAGTCGGTGGGACTAGAAAAAGAGACCCAGTACTTC
CAISESVGLEKETQYF
>NA|TRBJ2-2|NA|TRBV12-3/TRBV12-4|15
TGTGCCAGCAGAGGATTAGCGGAAGGGGGCGGGGAGCTGTTTTTT
CASRGLAEGGGELFF
>TRBD1|TRBJ2-6|few|TRBV5-1|19
TGCGCCAGCAGCTTCAACCTCGCGGGACAGGGGACCGGGGCCAACGTCCTGACTTTC
CASSFNLAGQGTGANVLTF
>NA|TRBJ2-2|many|TRBV7-8|13
TGTGCCAGCAGCCCCCCGGACACCGGGGAGCTGTTTTTT
CASSPPDTGELFF
>NA|TRBJ1-2|few|TRBV27|15
TGTGCCAGCAGGCCGCCGATGAACCAGGGGTTTGGCTACACCTTC
CASRPPMNQGFGYTF
>TRBD2|TRBJ2-7|few|TRBV12-3/TRBV12-4|11
TGTGCCAGCAGTTTCTCGGGGACTAGCGTCTTC
CASSFSGTSVF
>TRBD1|TRBJ2-7|NA|TRBV20-1|12
TGCAGTGCTAGGGACAGGCTAAGGGAGCAGTACTTC
CSARDRLREQYF
>NA|TRBJ2-7|many|TRBV9|12
TGTGCCAGCAGCGGTAGCGGCTACGAGCAGTACTTC
CASSGSGYEQYF
>TRBD2|TRBJ2-5|many|TRBV9|14
TGTGCCAGCAGCGCCGCGGGGGTCCAAGAGACCCAGTACTTC
CASSAAGVQETQYF
>NA|TRBJ2-7|NA|TRBV9|14
TGTGCCAGCAGCCAGACTAGTGGAACCCACGAGCAGTACTTC
CASSQTSGTHEQYF
>TRBD2|TRBJ2-5|few|TRBV5-6|15
TGTGCCAGCAGCTTGTCAGCGGGAGGTTCTGCGACCCAGTACTTC
CASSLSAGGSATQYF
>NA|TRBJ2-1|few|TRBV27|14
TGTGCCAGCAGTCTCTCCCCCTCCTACAATGAGCAGTTCTTC
CASSLSPSYNEQFF
>TRBD2|TRBJ2-3|many|TRBV12-3/TRBV12-4|16
TGTGCCAGCAGTCCTACTAGCGCCGCTAGCACAGATACGCAGTATTTT
CASSPTSAASTDTQYF
>NA|TRBJ2-1|many|TRBV7-9|13
TGTGCCAGCAGCTTATTACCAGGGAATGAGCAGTTCTTC
CASSLLPGNEQFF
>NA|TRBJ2-3|NA|TRBV20-1|15
TGCAGTGCTTCTCCTTCGTTGTTCCCTACAGATACGCAGTATTTT
CSASPSLFPTDTQYF
>NA|TRBJ1-1|NA|TRBV6-2/TRBV6-3|13
TGTGCCAGCAGTTACGAGGGGGGCACTGAAGCTTTCTTT
CASSYEGGTEAFF
>NA|TRBJ2-7|few|TRBV27|14
TGTGCCAGCAGTTCGGGGGCGGGCTCCTACGAGCAGTACTTC
CASSSGAGSYEQYF
>TRBD2|TRBJ2-1|few|TRBV20-1|15
TGCAGTGCTAGAGTGGTGACTAGCGCATACAATGAGCAGTTCTTC
CSARVVTSAYNEQFF
>TRBD2|TRBJ2-2|NA|TRBV7-8|15
TGTGCCAGCAGCCCAGCGGGAGCGGCGTCCGGGGAGCTGTTTTTT
CASSPAGAASGELFF
>NA|TRBJ1-2|many|TRBV12-3/TRBV12-4|13
TGTGCCAGCAGTTTACGTGCGGACTATGGCTACACCTTC
CASSLRADYGYTF
>NA|TRBJ2-7|few|TRBV10-1|12
TGCGCCAGCAGTGAGTCAGGGGGCGAGCAGTACTTC
CASSESGGEQYF
>NA|TRBJ1-1|many|TRBV5-1|14
TGCGCCAGCACCTCCCTGATAGGAAACACTGAAGCTTTCTTT
CASTSLIGNTEAFF
>TRBD2|TRBJ2-7|many|TRBV20-1|16
TGCAGTGCTAGGTCTGCGGGAGCGGGGTACTCCTACGAGCAGTACTTC
CSARSAGAGYSYEQYF
>TRBD1|TRBJ1-2|many|TRBV25-1|14
TGTGCCACCCGGACAGGGGGCTATGCGGAAGGCTACACCTTC
CATRTGGYAEGYTF
>NA|TRBJ2-5|once|TRBV6-6|13
TGTGCCAGCAGTTACATTCGGGAAGAGACCCAGTACTTC
CASSYIREETQYF
>TRBD2|TRBJ2-2|NA|TRBV6-5|15
TGTGCCAGCAGCCACTTGAGGGAGGGCCAAGGGGAGCTGTTTTTT
CASSHLREGQGELFF
>NA|TRBJ2-6|few|TRBV9|15
TGTGCCAGCAGCGTCGGAGACTCTGGGGCCAACGTCCTGACTTTC
CASSVGDSGANVLTF
>TRBD1|TRBJ2-1|many|TRBV5-6|17
TGTGCCAGCAGCTTGCCCCACAGGGGAATCGCCTACAATGAGCAGTTCTTC
CASSLPHRGIAYNEQFF
>TRBD1|TRBJ1-2|NA|TRBV28|15
TGTGCCAGCAGTATAAGACAGGGCGCTAACTATGGCTACACCTTC
CASSIRQGANYGYTF
>NA|TRBJ2-1|many|TRBV10-3|11
TGTGCCATCAGTGTCGGTAATGAGCAGTTCTTC
CAISVGNEQFF
>NA|TRBJ2-3|many|TRBV7-6|15
TGTGCCAGCAGCCCAACAGTGATGTTTACAGATACGCAGTATTTT
CASSPTVMFTDTQYF
>TRBD2|TRBJ2-7|many|TRBV5-4|15
TGTGCCAGCAGCTTGGAGATAGCGGGGGCCTACGAGCAGTACTTC
CASSLEIAGAYEQYF
>NA|TRBJ2-3|NA|TRBV2|16
TGTGCCAGCAGTGGGGGCAGTTCACTCCTCACAGATACGCAGTATTTT
CASSGGSSLLTDTQYF
>NA|TRBJ2-7|few|TRBV28|15
TGTGCCAGCAGTTTGCGGTCCGGCCGTAACTACGAGCAGTACTTC
CASSLRSGRNYEQYF
>NA|TRBJ2-7|few|TRBV6-5|16
TGTGCCAGCAGTTATCGGCCACAGCTATGGACCTACGAGCAGTACTTC
CASSYRPQLWTYEQYF
>TRBD1|TRBJ2-1|few|TRBV9|17
TGTGCCAGCAGCGTGCACCCGGGACAGGGGGGCGAGGATGAGCAGTTCTTC
CASSVHPGQGGEDEQFF
>TRBD2|TRBJ2-5|NA|TRBV9|15
TGTGCCAGCAGCGTAGAGGGCAGCGGGAGAGAGACCCAGTACTTC
CASSVEGSGRETQYF
>NA|TRBJ2-2|many|TRBV29-1|14
TGCAGCGTTGATAAGGACCCCAACACCGGGGAGCTGTTTTTT
CSVDKDPNTGELFF
>NA|TRBJ2-3|NA|TRBV5-1|15
TGCGCCAGCAGCTACGGTCCTACCCGCACAGATACGCAGTATTTT
CASSYGPTRTDTQYF